What follows is one T cell receptor beta chain and its context. The entry originates in a study of cytomegalovirus exposure and HLA in healthy donors. The germline CDR1 and CDR2 sequences are MNHNS and SASEGT. CDR3 size: 14 residues. Trimming took 1 base from V and 2 from J, leaving 6 bases between them. The study ran its PCR with 60 Vbeta and 13 Jbeta primers. TCRdb's copy holds only in-frame clones and misses some; the assay was immunoSEQ multiplex PCR. Of 110,000 or so clones listed, under 80% were seen once; the top ten hold around 4.3%. Sample: PBMCs. This clonotype was sampled from a middle-aged woman in good health and CMV-seropositive. The chain employs TRBV6-1 and TRBJ1-5; no clear D. The CDR3 sequence: CASSEGAGNQPQHF. CDR3 nucleotide sequence: TGTGCCAGCAGTGAAGGGGCTGGCAATCAGCCCCAGCATTTT.